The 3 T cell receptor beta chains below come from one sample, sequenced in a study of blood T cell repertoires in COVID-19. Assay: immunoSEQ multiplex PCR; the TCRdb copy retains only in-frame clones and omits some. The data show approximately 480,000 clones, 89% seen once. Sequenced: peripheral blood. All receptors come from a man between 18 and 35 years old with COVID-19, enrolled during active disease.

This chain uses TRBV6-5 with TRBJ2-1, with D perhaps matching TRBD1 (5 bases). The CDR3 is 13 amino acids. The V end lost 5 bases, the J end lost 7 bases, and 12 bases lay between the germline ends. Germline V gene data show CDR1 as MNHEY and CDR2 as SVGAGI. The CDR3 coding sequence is TGTGCCAGCAGTAGATCCCAGGGTAATGAGCAGTTCTTC. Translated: CASSRSQGNEQFF.

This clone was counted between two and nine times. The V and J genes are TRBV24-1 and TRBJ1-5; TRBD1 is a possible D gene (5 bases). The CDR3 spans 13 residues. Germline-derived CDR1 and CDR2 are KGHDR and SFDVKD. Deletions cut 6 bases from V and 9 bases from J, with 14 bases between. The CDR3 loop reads CATSQGSLGPQHF. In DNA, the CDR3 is TGTGCCACCAGTCAGGGCTCACTGGGGCCCCAGCATTTT.

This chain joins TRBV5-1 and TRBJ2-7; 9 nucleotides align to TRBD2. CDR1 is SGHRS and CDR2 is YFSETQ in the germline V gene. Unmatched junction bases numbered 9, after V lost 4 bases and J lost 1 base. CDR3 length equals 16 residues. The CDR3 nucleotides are TGCGCCAGCAGCGGTGCCGGGCGGGAGGGTTCCTACGAGCAGTACTTC. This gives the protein CASSGAGREGSYEQYF.